One and the same sample provided the 3 T cell receptor beta chains below, sequenced in a study of OX40 agonist ivuxolimab in advanced cancers. Measured with immunoSEQ multiplex PCR; TCRdb has only the in-frame clones, and not every one. The sample contains under 75,000 clones, approximately 83% of which appear only once. The input for sequencing was CD4+ or CD8+ T cells sorted from blood, taken in a trial of the OX40 agonist ivuxolimab. These receptor sequences come from an adult with an advanced solid tumor such as melanoma, head and neck, liver or kidney cancer.

This rearrangement joins TRBV7-7 to TRBJ2-2; no clear D. This CDR3 has 14 residues. The germline V gene has CDR1 SSHAT and CDR2 FNYEAQ (reference sequence). V lost 2 bases and J 2 bases, leaving 6 bases between the germline ends. The CDR3 sequence: CASSLSPNTGELFF. DNA for the CDR3: TGTGCCAGCAGCTTATCACCTAACACCGGGGAGCTGTTTTTT.

The sample holds one count of this clone. The chain has TRBV18 and TRBJ1-3, with D uncertain. CDR3 length: 14 residues. Germline lookup yields CDR1 KGHSH and CDR2 LQKENI. Trimming pared 3 bases from V and 4 bases from J, leaving 10 bases between. Here the CDR3 DNA reads TGTGCCAGCTCACCCGTCGTGGGGGGAAACACCATATATTTT. Protein: CASSPVVGGNTIYF. The variable domain in full, completed from reference TRBV18 and TRBJ1-3, reads NAGVMQNPRHLVRRRGQEARLRCSPMKGHSHVYWYRQLPEEGLKFMVYLQKENIIDESGMPKERFSAEFPKEGPSILRIQQVVRGDSAAYFCASSPVVGGNTIYFGEGSWLTVV.

This sequence joins TRBV5-1 and TRBJ2-7; D gene uncertain. Germline values: CDR1 SGHRS, CDR2 YFSETQ. The CDR3 has 13 residues. V was clipped by 2 bases and J by 3 bases, with 9 bases between them. This chain's CDR3 is CASSFSAGYEQYF. The CDR3 bases are TGCGCCAGCAGCTTCTCCGCCGGCTACGAGCAGTACTTC.